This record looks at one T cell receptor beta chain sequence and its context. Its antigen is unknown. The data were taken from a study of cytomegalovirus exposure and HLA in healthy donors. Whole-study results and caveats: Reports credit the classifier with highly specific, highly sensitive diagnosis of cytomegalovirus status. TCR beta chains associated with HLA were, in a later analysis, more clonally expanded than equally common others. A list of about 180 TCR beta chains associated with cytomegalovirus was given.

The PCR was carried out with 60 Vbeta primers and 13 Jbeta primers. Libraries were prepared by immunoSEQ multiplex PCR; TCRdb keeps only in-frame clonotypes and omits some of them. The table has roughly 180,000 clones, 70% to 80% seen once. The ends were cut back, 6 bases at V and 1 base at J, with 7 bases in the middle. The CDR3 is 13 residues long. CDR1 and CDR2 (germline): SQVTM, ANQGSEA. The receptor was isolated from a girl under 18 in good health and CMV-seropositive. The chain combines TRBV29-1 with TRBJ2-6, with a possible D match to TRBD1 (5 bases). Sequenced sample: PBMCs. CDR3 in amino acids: CSVPGSGANVLTF. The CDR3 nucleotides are TGCAGCGTCCCAGGGTCTGGGGCCAACGTCCTGACTTTC.